These T cell receptor beta chains were read from a single sample in a study of beta chain features in type 1 diabetes. Data came from immunoSEQ multiplex PCR; TCRdb stores just in-frame clones and leaves some out. The sample consists of 680,000 or so clones, about an eighth of them appearing once. Sequenced: naive CD4+ T cells from blood. The source of these receptors is a man aged 18-30 years with type 1 diabetes. CDR3s include the opening cysteine and the closing phenylalanine or tryptophan. D genes are given only for firm matches. The size field is filled for only some rows; it gives once, few, many or a size class.

d_call j_call clone_size v_call cdr3_aa cdr3_nt
. TRBJ1-1 . TRBV2 CASSELPGTEAFF TGTGCCAGCAGTGAACTCCCGGGCACTGAAGCTTTCTTT
. TRBJ1-1 . TRBV5-1 CASSLMPGNTEAFF TGCGCCAGCAGCTTGATGCCCGGGAACACTGAAGCTTTCTTT
. TRBJ1-4 few TRBV11-2 CASSPGPQARLFF TGTGCCAGCAGCCCCGGGCCTCAAGCCAGGCTGTTTTTT
. TRBJ1-1 . TRBV7-3 CASSYSVNTEAFF TGTGCCAGCAGCTATTCGGTGAACACTGAAGCTTTCTTT
. TRBJ2-3 . TRBV5-1 CASSLGGASTDTQYF TGCGCCAGCAGCTTAGGCGGGGCTTCCACAGATACGCAGTATTTT
. TRBJ1-1 . TRBV5-6 CASSLYEETFF TGTGCCAGCAGCTTATACGAAGAGACTTTCTTT
. TRBJ2-7 few TRBV2 CASRDQRDSYEQYF TGTGCCAGCAGGGACCAGCGGGACAGCTACGAGCAGTACTTC
. TRBJ1-2 . TRBV18 CASSDGGDYGYTF TGTGCCAGCTCGGACGGAGGAGACTATGGCTACACCTTC
TRBD1 TRBJ1-2 . TRBV28 CASSLDQDRDFYGYTF TGTGCCAGCAGTTTAGATCAGGACAGGGATTTCTATGGCTACACCTTC
. TRBJ2-5 . TRBV7-9 CASSFQGIQETQYF TGTGCCAGCAGCTTCCAGGGGATCCAAGAGACCCAGTACTTC
TRBD1 TRBJ1-2 few TRBV6-6 CASSYVGTGYGYTF TGTGCCAGCAGTTATGTTGGGACAGGGTACGGCTACACCTTC
. TRBJ2-6 . TRBV23-1 CASTVKGQISSGANVLTF TGCGCCAGCACCGTGAAAGGGCAGATCAGCTCTGGGGCCAACGTCCTGACTTTC
TRBD2 TRBJ2-1 few TRBV7-9 CASSGPGLAGLSSYNEQFF TGTGCCAGCAGCGGTCCGGGACTAGCGGGGTTGAGCTCCTACAATGAGCAGTTCTTC
. TRBJ2-6 few TRBV7-9 CASSPLGYSTGANVLTF TGTGCCAGCAGCCCATTAGGGTATAGTACTGGGGCCAACGTCCTGACTTTC
. TRBJ2-1 few TRBV9 CASSLTSSYNEQFF TGTGCCAGCAGCCTTACGAGCTCCTACAATGAGCAGTTCTTC
TRBD1 TRBJ2-1 . TRBV25-1 CASSAAPGQGDSYNEQFF TGTGCCAGCAGTGCGGCACCGGGACAGGGAGACTCCTACAATGAGCAGTTCTTC
. TRBJ1-2 once TRBV7-9 CASSADGANYGYTF TGTGCCAGCAGCGCTGACGGAGCTAACTATGGCTACACCTTC
. TRBJ1-1 few TRBV28 CASSSGQGGEAFF TGTGCCAGCAGTTCTGGGCAGGGCGGTGAAGCTTTCTTT
TRBD1 TRBJ1-2 few TRBV5-6 CASSPRQGDYGYTF TGTGCCAGCAGCCCCAGACAGGGAGACTATGGCTACACCTTC
. TRBJ2-1 few TRBV11-3 CASSLEGSSNEQFF TGTGCCAGCAGCTTAGAGGGTAGCAGCAATGAGCAGTTCTTC
. TRBJ1-2 . TRBV5-6 CASSRYGSGYTF TGTGCCAGCAGCCGCTATGGGAGTGGCTACACCTTC
. TRBJ2-2 . TRBV30 CAWRSAPSTGELFF TGTGCCTGGAGGTCGGCCCCGTCCACCGGGGAGCTGTTTTTT
. TRBJ1-5 . TRBV4-2 CASSQERYQPQHF TGTGCCAGCAGCCAAGAAAGATATCAGCCCCAGCATTTT
. TRBJ2-3 few TRBV7-9 CASSLDGTSTDTQYF TGTGCCAGCAGCTTAGACGGGACTAGCACAGATACGCAGTATTTT
. TRBJ1-4 . TRBV20-1 CSALTGEKLFF TGCAGTGCCCTGACCGGGGAAAAACTGTTTTTT
. TRBJ1-1 . TRBV28 CASSPPRLEAFF TGTGCCAGCAGTCCCCCCAGACTTGAAGCTTTCTTT
TRBD2 TRBJ2-3 . TRBV25-1 CASSDSQRGGVTDTQYF TGTGCCAGCAGTGACTCCCAGCGGGGGGGCGTCACAGATACGCAGTATTTT
. TRBJ2-1 few TRBV5-1 CASSPLEGAGEQFF TGCGCCAGCAGCCCGCTGGAGGGGGCGGGTGAGCAGTTCTTC
. TRBJ1-5 few TRBV6-6 CASTDRGHSNQPQHF TGTGCCAGCACCGACCGGGGACATAGCAATCAGCCCCAGCATTTT
. TRBJ2-5 . TRBV5-4 CASSTPTGTVQETQYF TGTGCCAGCAGCACGCCGACAGGTACCGTCCAAGAGACCCAGTACTTC
TRBD2 TRBJ2-1 . TRBV9 CASSVGFSGGPSYNEQFF TGTGCCAGCAGCGTAGGGTTTAGCGGGGGCCCCAGCTACAATGAGCAGTTCTTC
. TRBJ2-2 few TRBV4-1 CASSQDGQGRITGELFF TGCGCCAGCAGCCAAGATGGGCAGGGGAGAATCACCGGGGAGCTGTTTTTT
. TRBJ2-7 few TRBV4-1 CASSPLIGTLGARGEFVEYF TGCGCCAGCAGCCCCTTAATCGGGACCCTCGGGGCCCGTGGAGAGTTCGTGGAGTACTTC
TRBD1 TRBJ1-1 few TRBV18 CASSPRQGGTEAFF TGTGCCAGCTCACCGCGGCAGGGGGGCACTGAAGCTTTCTTT
TRBD2 TRBJ2-1 few TRBV2 CASSGSSYNEQFF TGTGCCAGTAGCGGGAGCTCCTACAATGAGCAGTTCTTC